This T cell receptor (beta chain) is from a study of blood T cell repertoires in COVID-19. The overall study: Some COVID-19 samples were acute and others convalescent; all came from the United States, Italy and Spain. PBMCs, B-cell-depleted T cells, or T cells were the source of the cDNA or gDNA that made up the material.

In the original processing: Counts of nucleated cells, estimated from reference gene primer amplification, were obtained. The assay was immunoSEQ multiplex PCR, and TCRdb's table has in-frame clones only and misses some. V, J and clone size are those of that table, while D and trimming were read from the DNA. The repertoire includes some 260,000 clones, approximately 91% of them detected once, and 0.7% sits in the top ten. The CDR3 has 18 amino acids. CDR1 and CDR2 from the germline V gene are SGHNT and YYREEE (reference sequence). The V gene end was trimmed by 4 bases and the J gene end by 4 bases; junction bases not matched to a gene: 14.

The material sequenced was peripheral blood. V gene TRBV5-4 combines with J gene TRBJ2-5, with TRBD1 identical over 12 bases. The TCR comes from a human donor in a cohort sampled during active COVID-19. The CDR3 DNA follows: TGTGCCAGCAGCCGACCTCCCGGGACAGGGGGCGCCGGAGAGACCCAGTACTTC. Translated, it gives CASSRPPGTGGAGETQYF.